One and the same sample provided the 9 T cell receptor beta chains below, sequenced in a study of beta chain features in type 1 diabetes. Of the isolated RNA, all was reverse transcribed, and so the sequenced material was expressed TCRB transcripts. Assay used: immunoSEQ multiplex PCR; TCRdb lists only in-frame clones, some missing. Among a few hundred thousand clones, roughly 12% were seen once, and the ten largest hold under 0.02%. The material sequenced was naive CD4+ T cells from blood. These receptors all come from a man younger than 35 in good health.

The sample holds a few counts of this clone. The rearrangement uses TRBV7-6 and TRBJ2-7; 10 nucleotides line up with TRBD2. The CDR3 contains 14 residues. Germline V CDR1 and CDR2: SGHVS, FNYEAQ. V shed 5 bases and J 2 bases; nucleotides not matched to a gene: 3. As DNA, the CDR3 is TGTGCCAGCAGCCCCGGACTAGCGGCCTACGAGCAGTACTTC. Translation gives CASSPGLAAYEQYF.

The chain has TRBV4-3 and TRBJ2-2; 12 nucleotides align to TRBD2. Germline assignment: CDR1 LGHNA and CDR2 YSLEER. The CDR3 is 17 residues long. J gave up 4 bases and V 1 base, and 4 bases lay outside the gene matches. CDR3: CASSQVLAGGGTGELFF. The CDR3 DNA follows: TGCGCCAGCAGCCAAGTCCTAGCGGGAGGGGGCACCGGGGAGCTGTTTTTT.

This clone was picked up a small number of times. The rearrangement uses TRBV7-2 and TRBJ1-6; 8 positions agree with TRBD1. Germline-derived CDR1 and CDR2 are SGHTA and FQGNSA. Trimming took 3 bases from V and 9 from J; bases not matched to a gene: 4. The CDR3 is 14 residues long. The CDR3 DNA sequence: TGTGCCAGCAGCTTTGGACAGGGTAGTTCACCCCTCCACTTT. Protein sequence: CASSFGQGSSPLHF.

CDR3 DNA: TGTGCCAGCAGCTGGGGAGGTAACCAAGAGACCCAGTACTTC. It specifies CASSWGGNQETQYF. This chain links TRBV28 with TRBJ2-5; D may be TRBD2 (6 bases). The CDR3 consists of 14 residues. From germline, CDR1 is MDHEN and CDR2 SYDVKM. V was trimmed by 6 bases and J by 0 bases, leaving 11 bases between them.

This clone was counted between two and nine times. The gene calls are TRBV7-2 and TRBJ2-3, with TRBD2 matching 12 bases. The germline V gene encodes CDR1 SGHTA and CDR2 FQGNSA. The CDR3 is 16 residues long. Trimming took 5 bases from V and 4 from J; bases not matched to a gene: 7. CDR3 DNA sequence: TGTGCCAGCAGCCCAAACGGACTAGCGGGACCAGATACGCAGTATTTT. This gives the protein CASSPNGLAGPDTQYF.

This rearrangement joins TRBV6-6 to TRBJ1-2; tentative D call: TRBD1 (6 bases). There are 13 residues in the CDR3. Looked up from germline, CDR1 is MNHNY and CDR2 is SVGAGI (reference sequence). V lost 8 bases to trimming and J lost 3 bases, with 13 bases between them. This CDR3 reads CASRAAGDYGYTF. CDR3 nucleotide sequence: TGTGCCAGCCGGGCGGCAGGGGACTATGGCTACACCTTC.

This clone has a handful of counts. The chain is built from TRBV5-1 and TRBJ2-2; D remains unclear. V dropped 0 bases and J dropped 7 bases, with 13 bases sitting between them. CDR3 length: 15 amino acids. Germline V gives CDR1 SGHRS, CDR2 YFSETQ. The CDR3 loop reads CASSLAGRILGELFF. Written as DNA, the CDR3 is TGCGCCAGCAGCTTGGCCGGCAGGATCCTCGGGGAGCTGTTTTTT.

This clone was detected a few times. The chain recombines TRBV21-1 with TRBJ2-3; TRBD2, the table's D call, lacks a check against the DNA. TRBV21-1 is reported as a pseudogene. The CDR3 contains 18 residues. CDR3 sequence (DNA): TGTGCCAGCAGCCCCTCGGGTAGCGGGGGGCTTCGCACAGATACGCAGTATTTT. Protein: CASSPSGSGGLRTDTQYF.

This clone was observed a handful of times. The chain carries TRBV2 and TRBJ2-6; D call uncertain. This CDR3 is 17 amino acids long. Germline CDR1 SNHLY, CDR2 FYNNEI. V lost 7 bases and J lost 0, with 16 bases in between. In DNA form, the CDR3 reads TGTGCCAGCACGGGTCTTAGAGATGACTCTGGGGCCAACGTCCTGACTTTC. Protein: CASTGLRDDSGANVLTF. The variable domain in full, completed from reference TRBV2 and TRBJ2-6, reads EPEVTQTPSHQVTQMGQEVILRCVPISNHLYFYWYRQILGQKVEFLVSFYNNEISEKSEIFDDQFSVERPDGSNFTLKIRSTKLEDSAMYFCASTGLRDDSGANVLTFGAGSRLTVL.